Below, 25 T cell receptor beta chains from the same sample are listed, as sequenced in a study of blood T cell repertoires in COVID-19. Assay: immunoSEQ multiplex PCR; the TCRdb copy retains only in-frame clones and omits some. The sample has fewer than 450,000 clones, less than 95% seen once. Specimen: PBMCs or T cells enriched from blood (not recorded which). Receptor source: a young man who had recovered from COVID-19.

The V and J genes are TRBV5-6 and TRBJ1-2, with D maybe TRBD1 (6 bases). CDR1 is SGHDT and CDR2 is YYEEEE in the germline V gene. CDR3 length: 14 residues. V lost 5 bases and J lost 0, with 11 bases in between. The CDR3 DNA sequence: TGTGCCAGCAGAGGACAGCTCTCTAACTATGGCTACACCTTC. Residues: CASRGQLSNYGYTF.

V usage is TRBV28 and J usage is TRBJ2-5, with 9 bases matching TRBD1. CDR3 size: 16 residues. Germline CDR1 MDHEN, CDR2 SYDVKM. Losses at the gene ends were 6 bases for V and 3 bases for J; bases not matched to a gene: 11. This CDR3 reads CASRGAGTGIKETQYF. The CDR3 region has the DNA TGTGCCAGCAGGGGGGCCGGGACAGGGATAAAAGAGACCCAGTACTTC.

The gene calls are TRBV7-2 and TRBJ2-1; 14 nucleotides match TRBD2. After removal of 3 bases from V and 9 bases from J, the junction contained 4 bases not matched to a gene. Looked up from germline, CDR1 is SGHTA and CDR2 is FQGNSA. This CDR3 spans 15 amino acids. The DNA of the CDR3 is TGTGCCAGCAGCTTGGGACTAGCGGGGGCAAGTGAGCAGTTCTTC. Residues: CASSLGLAGASEQFF.

This rearrangement joins TRBV29-1 to TRBJ1-5; D perhaps matches TRBD1 (5 bases). CDR3 length equals 13 residues. CDR1 is SQVTM, CDR2 ANQGSEA, per germline. The V end lost 4 bases, the J end lost 7 bases, and 14 bases lay between the germline ends. The CDR3 loop is CSVGKRAGQPQHF. The CDR3 DNA reads as TGCAGCGTTGGGAAACGGGCAGGGCAGCCCCAGCATTTT.

V gene TRBV12-5 combines with J gene TRBJ1-1; TRBD1 agrees at 8 bases. The V gene's germline CDR1 is LGHNT and CDR2 FRNRAP. The CDR3 loop spans 13 amino acids. Unmatched junction bases numbered 5, after V lost 7 bases and J lost 4 bases. CDR3 bases: TGTGCTAGTGCCCGGACAGGGAGCACTGAAGCTTTCTTT. It codes for CASARTGSTEAFF. Using reference TRBV12-5 and TRBJ1-1 for the parts outside the CDR3, the full variable domain is DARVTQTPRHKVTEMGQEVTMRCQPILGHNTVFWYRQTMMQGLELLAYFRNRAPLDDSGMPKDRFSAEMPDATLATLKIQPSEPRDSAVYFCASARTGSTEAFFGQGTRLTVV.

The V call is TRBV5-8, the J call TRBJ1-2; tentative D call: TRBD1 (6 bases). CDR1 SGHTS and CDR2 YDEGEE come from the germline V gene. V dropped 1 base and J dropped 6 bases, with 7 bases sitting between them. The CDR3 runs 12 residues. The CDR3 DNA sequence: TGTGCCAGCAGCTTGACAGGGAATGGCTACACCTTC. Encoded protein: CASSLTGNGYTF. The full variable domain, completed using reference TRBV5-8 and TRBJ1-2, is EAGVTQSPTHLIKTRGQQATLRCSPISGHTSVYWYQQALGLGLQFLLWYDEGEERNRGNFPPRFSGRQFPNYSSELNVNALELEDSALYLCASSLTGNGYTFGSGTRLTVV.

This clone was recorded a few times. The chain couples TRBV15 to TRBJ1-5; TRBD1 is a possible D gene (5 bases). Between the trimmed V and J ends, which lost 0 bases and 0 bases, there was a span of 18 bases. The CDR3 totals 19 residues. The germline gives CDR1 LNHNV, CDR2 YYDKDF (reference sequence). The CDR3 is CATSRDPSGTFDSNQPQHF. CDR3 DNA: TGTGCCACCAGCAGAGATCCTAGTGGGACTTTCGATAGCAATCAGCCCCAGCATTTT.

This clone was detected a few times. The V gene is TRBV19, the J gene TRBJ1-5; 9 nucleotides match TRBD1. Germline CDR1 LNHDA, CDR2 SQIVND (reference sequence). The CDR3 runs 16 residues. J lost 5 bases, V lost 5 bases, and 10 bases had no gene match. The CDR3 is CASSARDRDFHQPQHF. DNA of the CDR3: TGTGCCAGTAGTGCGCGGGACAGGGACTTCCATCAGCCCCAGCATTTT.

The gene calls are TRBV11-3 and TRBJ2-7; D might be TRBD1 (5 bases). The length of the CDR3 is 15 residues. Germline V gene lookup returns CDR1 SGHNT and CDR2 YENEEA. V was shortened by 0 bases and J by 5 bases, with 14 bases between the two germline ends. The CDR3 loop is CASSLEVGGRDEQYF. CDR3 nucleotide sequence: TGTGCCAGCAGCTTAGAGGTAGGCGGCAGGGACGAGCAGTACTTC.

CDR3 bases: TGTGCCACCAGCAGAGAGCTTGGAGGGGACAAAAACATTCAGTACTTC. Translation gives CATSRELGGDKNIQYF. The V gene is TRBV15, the J gene TRBJ2-4, with a weak D call TRBD2 (6 bases). The V gene's germline CDR1 is LNHNV and CDR2 YYDKDF (reference sequence). V was trimmed by 0 bases and J by 3 bases, leaving 12 bases between them. This CDR3 is built from 16 residues.

This clone turned up a few times. The chain joins TRBV27 to TRBJ1-6; D unresolved. Germline CDR1 MNHEY, CDR2 SMNVEV (reference sequence). V was pared by 2 bases and J by 16 bases, with 18 bases between. The CDR3 extends over 14 amino acids. In DNA form, the CDR3 reads TGTGCCAGCAGTTTAGAGGCGGCGAGATCCCAACTCCACTTT. Its translation is CASSLEAARSQLHF.

The V call is TRBV19, the J call TRBJ1-1, with 10 positions matching TRBD1. CDR3 length: 17 amino acids. Germline V CDR1 and CDR2: LNHDA, SQIVND (reference sequence). J gave up 6 bases and V 6 bases, and 16 bases lay outside the gene matches. The CDR3 sequence is CASRLFRPGTGEAEAFF. CDR3 DNA sequence: TGTGCCAGTAGGCTATTCCGACCCGGGACAGGGGAGGCTGAAGCTTTCTTT.

The chain uses TRBV3-1 (or the pseudogene TRBV3-2) and TRBJ2-3; 9 nucleotides align to TRBD2. V lost 2 bases and J lost 0; bases outside the gene matches: 6. The CDR3 has 17 residues. The germline V gene has CDR1 LGHDT and CDR2 YNNKEL (reference sequence). CDR3 in DNA: TGTGCCAGCAGCCAATTGGGCGGGGGGGGCAGCACAGATACGCAGTATTTT. Residues: CASSQLGGGGSTDTQYF.

The chain joins TRBV2 to TRBJ1-2; TRBD1 aligns across 10 bases. This CDR3 contains 15 residues. Germline CDR1 SNHLY, CDR2 FYNNEI. V was pared by 5 bases and J by 3 bases, with 6 bases of the junction left unmatched. The DNA of the CDR3 is TGTGCCAGCAGTAGCCCCGGGACAGGGGACTATGGCTACACCTTC. It encodes CASSSPGTGDYGYTF.

The J gene is TRBJ1-2, the V gene TRBV11-3, with D uncertain. The CDR3 runs 16 residues. Germline CDR1 reads SGHNT; CDR2 reads YENEEA. The germline V and J ends were trimmed by 0 bases and 5 bases, with 16 bases remaining between them. The CDR3 DNA reads TGTGCCAGCAGCTTAGATCATATGGGAGGGAATTATGGCTACACCTTC. It translates to CASSLDHMGGNYGYTF. The whole variable domain, remainder taken from reference TRBV11-3 and TRBJ1-2, is EAGVVQSPRYKIIEKKQPVAFWCNPISGHNTLYWYLQNLGQGPELLIRYENEEAVDDSQLPKDRFSAERLKGVDSTLKIQPAELGDSAVYLCASSLDHMGGNYGYTFGSGTRLTVV.

The rearrangement uses TRBV29-1 and TRBJ2-3, with D tentatively TRBD2 (6 bases). The CDR3 sequence is 19 residues long. Per germline, CDR1 SQVTM and CDR2 ANQGSEA. V gave up 0 bases and J gave up 4 bases, with 26 bases separating them. CDR3: CSVEDGLRQTSIRADTQYF. The DNA of the CDR3 is TGCAGCGTTGAAGACGGTCTTCGCCAGACTAGTATTAGGGCAGATACGCAGTATTTT.

The chain joins TRBV19 to TRBJ1-6; TRBD1 matches at 10 bases. Per germline, CDR1 LNHDA and CDR2 SQIVND (reference sequence). V lost 6 bases to trimming and J lost 8 bases; unmatched junction nucleotides: 7. The CDR3 extends over 15 amino acids. Written as DNA, the CDR3 is TGTGCCAGTAGGGTCGGGACAGGGGTCTATTCACCCCTCCACTTT. Its translation is CASRVGTGVYSPLHF.

The chain couples TRBV27 to TRBJ2-1, with 8 bases identical to TRBD2. Per the germline V gene, CDR1 is MNHEY and CDR2 is SMNVEV (reference sequence). Germline trimming cut 4 bases from V and 10 bases from J; bases unmatched to any gene: 3. The CDR3 contains 12 residues. The CDR3 coding sequence is TGTGCCAGCAGTTCGCTAGCGGGCGAGCAGTTCTTC. Amino acid sequence: CASSSLAGEQFF.

The chain joins TRBV5-6 to TRBJ2-1; the D gene is possibly TRBD2 (6 bases). Between the trimmed V and J ends, which lost 2 bases and 0 bases, there was a span of 9 bases. Per the germline V gene, CDR1 is SGHDT and CDR2 is YYEEEE. This CDR3 has 15 residues. The DNA for the CDR3 is TGTGCCAGCAGCTTACTAGCAGACTCCTACAATGAGCAGTTCTTC. It is translated as CASSLLADSYNEQFF.

This clone is a singleton in its sample. In DNA, the CDR3 is TGTGCCAGCAGCTCTAGCGTAGTTGGGGAAAGGAATTCACCCCTCCACTTT. This gives the protein CASSSSVVGERNSPLHF. The V call is TRBV9, the J call TRBJ1-6, with D uncertain. V lost 4 bases and J 7 bases, leaving 21 bases between the germline ends. The CDR3 sequence is 17 residues long. Per germline, CDR1 SGDLS and CDR2 YYNGEE.

The V and J genes are TRBV9 and TRBJ1-1; the match to TRBD1 covers 11 bases. The V segment lost 4 bases and the J segment 3 bases; nucleotides outside the gene matches: 11. CDR1 SGDLS and CDR2 YYNGEE come from the germline V gene. This CDR3 region has 17 residues. The CDR3 DNA is TGTGCCAGCAGCTCTCGACCGGGACAGGGGGACGACACTGAAGCTTTCTTT. Residues: CASSSRPGQGDDTEAFF. Full variable domain (missing parts from reference TRBV9 and TRBJ1-1): DSGVTQTPKHLITATGQRVTLRCSPRSGDLSVYWYQQSLDQGLQFLIQYYNGEERAKGNILERFSAQQFPDLHSELNLSSLELGDSALYFCASSSRPGQGDDTEAFFGQGTRLTVV.

A few counts support this clone. The chain carries TRBV2 and TRBJ1-5; D ambiguous. Germline values: CDR1 SNHLY, CDR2 FYNNEI. CDR3 length equals 12 residues. V shed 4 bases and J shed 7 bases, with 8 bases lying between them. In DNA, the CDR3 is TGTGCCAGCAGTGCCGAGGGCCAGCCCCAGCATTTT. Translation: CASSAEGQPQHF. Filled out from reference TRBV2 and TRBJ1-5, the complete variable domain reads EPEVTQTPSHQVTQMGQEVILRCVPISNHLYFYWYRQILGQKVEFLVSFYNNEISEKSEIFDDQFSVERPDGSNFTLKIRSTKLEDSAMYFCASSAEGQPQHFGDGTRLSIL.

A note on this clone: The same CDR3 arises from other DNA sequences in this sample as well. V gene TRBV7-3 combines with J gene TRBJ2-1, with 12 bases matching TRBD2. There are 14 residues in the CDR3. Trimming cost V 4 bases and J 9 bases; bases outside gene matches: 4. Per germline, CDR1 SGHTA and CDR2 FQGTGA. CDR3 protein: CASSSGLAGGEQFF. The CDR3, as DNA: TGTGCCAGCAGCTCGGGACTAGCGGGCGGTGAGCAGTTCTTC. The full variable domain, completed using reference TRBV7-3 and TRBJ2-1, is GAGVSQTPSNKVTEKGKYVELRCDPISGHTALYWYRQSLGQGPEFLIYFQGTGAADDSGLPNDRFFAVRPEGSVSTLKIQRTERGDSAVYLCASSSGLAGGEQFFGPGTRLTVL.

The J gene is TRBJ2-4, the V gene TRBV27; no clear D. This CDR3 has 14 residues. Germline CDR1 reads MNHEY; CDR2 reads SMNVEV (reference sequence). Deletions cut 6 bases from V and 1 base from J, with 10 bases between. CDR3 bases: TGTGCCAGCAGGGCAGCCGGGGCCAAAAACATTCAGTACTTC. It encodes CASRAAGAKNIQYF.

This clone was picked up a small number of times. V is TRBV2 and J is TRBJ1-5; tentative D call: TRBD1 (6 bases). Germline V CDR1 and CDR2: SNHLY, FYNNEI. The length of the CDR3 is 15 residues. The germline V and J ends were trimmed by 7 bases and 2 bases, with 15 bases remaining between them. CDR3 coding DNA: TGTGCCAGCAAGTGGGGGCTTAGCGGCAATCAGCCCCAGCATTTT. Its translation is CASKWGLSGNQPQHF.